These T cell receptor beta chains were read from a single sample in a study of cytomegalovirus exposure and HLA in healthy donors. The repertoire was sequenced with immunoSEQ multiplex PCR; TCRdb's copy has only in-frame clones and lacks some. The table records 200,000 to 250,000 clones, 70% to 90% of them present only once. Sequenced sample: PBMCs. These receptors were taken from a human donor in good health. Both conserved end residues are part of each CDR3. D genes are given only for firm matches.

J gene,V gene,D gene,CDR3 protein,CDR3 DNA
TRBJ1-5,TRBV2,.,CASSGDILQPQHF,TGTGCCAGCAGTGGGGACATTCTTCAGCCCCAGCATTTT
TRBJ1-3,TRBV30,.,CAWTGDENSGNTIYF,TGTGCCTGGACAGGGGATGAAAATTCTGGAAACACCATATATTTT
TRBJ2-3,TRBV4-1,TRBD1,CASSQTSGTGDTDTQYF,TGCGCCAGCAGCCAAACCTCCGGGACAGGAGACACAGATACGCAGTATTTT
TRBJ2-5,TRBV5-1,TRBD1,CASSLGTVQETQYF,TGCGCCAGCAGCCTAGGGACAGTGCAAGAGACCCAGTACTTC
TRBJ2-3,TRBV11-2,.,CASSSPSRSRTTDTQYF,TGTGCCAGCAGCTCGCCCTCGCGGAGCCGAACCACAGATACGCAGTATTTT
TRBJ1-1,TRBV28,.,CASSPREGGTEAFF,TGTGCCAGCAGTCCCCGAGAGGGAGGCACTGAAGCTTTCTTT
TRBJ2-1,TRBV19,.,CAILLRGMGYNNEQFF,TGTGCCATCCTACTCAGGGGAATGGGCTATAACAATGAGCAGTTCTTC
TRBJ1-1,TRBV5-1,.,CASSLAGGALNTEAFF,TGCGCCAGCAGCTTGGCCGGGGGGGCGTTGAACACTGAAGCTTTCTTT
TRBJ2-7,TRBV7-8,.,CASSLFRDTSYEQYF,TGTGCCAGCAGCCTATTCCGGGACACCTCCTACGAGCAGTACTTC
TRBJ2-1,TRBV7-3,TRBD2,CASSLAGARYNEQFF,TGTGCCAGCAGCTTAGCGGGAGCCCGCTACAATGAGCAGTTCTTC
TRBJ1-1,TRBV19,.,CASSIIHGGNTEAFF,TGTGCCAGTAGTATAATCCATGGCGGGAACACTGAAGCTTTCTTT
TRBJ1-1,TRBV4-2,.,CASSQDVSPSSDTEAFF,TGTGCCAGCAGCCAAGACGTATCTCCGTCTTCGGACACTGAAGCTTTCTTT
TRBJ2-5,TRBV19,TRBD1,CASSPRTGVETQYF,TGTGCCAGTAGTCCACGGACAGGGGTTGAGACCCAGTACTTC
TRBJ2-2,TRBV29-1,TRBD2,CSVGLAGGKNTGELFF,TGCAGCGTTGGACTAGCGGGAGGAAAGAACACCGGGGAGCTGTTTTTT
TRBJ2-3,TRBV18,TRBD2,CASSGRLASSTDTQYF,TGTGCCAGCTCGGGCCGACTAGCTTCTAGCACAGATACGCAGTATTTT
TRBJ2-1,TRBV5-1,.,CATSPSSSYNEQFF,TGCGCCACCTCCCCGTCGAGTTCCTACAATGAGCAGTTCTTC
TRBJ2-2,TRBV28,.,CASSLQGFRGGELFF,TGTGCCAGCAGTTTACAGGGGTTCAGGGGCGGGGAGCTGTTTTTT
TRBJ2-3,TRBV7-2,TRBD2,CASSPRGSSDTQYF,TGTGCCAGCAGCCCGCGCGGGAGCTCAGATACGCAGTATTTT